Listed below are T cell receptor beta chains from one sample, sequenced in a study of blood T cell repertoires in COVID-19. Generated by immunoSEQ multiplex PCR, the TCRdb table keeps only in-frame clones and is missing some. The table shows about 290,000 clones, with about 85% occurring only once. The sequencing sample was made of peripheral blood. These TCRs come from a woman aged 45-65 years with active or convalescent COVID-19. CDR3s include the opening cysteine and the closing phenylalanine or tryptophan. Fields, in order: V gene, CDR3 length, J gene, CDR3 protein.

V: TRBV10-2; length: 14; J: TRBJ1-2; CDR3: CASSDSYSGYGYTF
V: TRBV9; length: 15; J: TRBJ1-1; CDR3: CASSLRDKLNTEAFF
V: TRBV5-4; length: 18; J: TRBJ1-1; CDR3: CASSGRQGERSVNTEAFF
V: TRBV6-1; length: 15; J: TRBJ2-7; CDR3: CASSEGTSGGYEQYF
V: TRBV2; length: 15; J: TRBJ2-3; CDR3: CAALKGEGGPDTQYF
V: TRBV20-1; length: 15; J: TRBJ1-1; CDR3: CSASGAPRGNTEAFF
V: TRBV14; length: 17; J: TRBJ1-1; CDR3: CASSQVRGGPMNTEAFF
V: TRBV5-1; length: 15; J: TRBJ2-3; CDR3: CASSLEAVSTDTQYF
V: TRBV3-1/TRBV3-2; length: 15; J: TRBJ2-4; CDR3: CASSQGGGTKNIQYF
V: TRBV27; length: 13; J: TRBJ1-4; CDR3: CASSEEGEEKLFF
V: TRBV4-1; length: 18; J: TRBJ2-3; CDR3: CASSQASRLAGYTDTQYF
V: TRBV30; length: 10; J: TRBJ2-1; CDR3: CAWRGGKQFF
V: TRBV4-2; length: 16; J: TRBJ1-1; CDR3: CASSQARQDMNTEAFF
V: TRBV3-1/TRBV3-2; length: 15; J: TRBJ1-1; CDR3: CASSHRAGGATEAFF
V: TRBV12-5; length: 13; J: TRBJ2-1; CDR3: CASVLASHNEQFF
V: TRBV19; length: 13; J: TRBJ1-1; CDR3: CASFGQMNTEAFF
V: TRBV30; length: 11; J: TRBJ2-2; CDR3: CAWTEAGELFF
V: TRBV6-5; length: 14; J: TRBJ1-3; CDR3: CASVRTGTGNTIYF
V: TRBV14; length: 13; J: TRBJ2-7; CDR3: CASSPSLRLEQYF
V: TRBV7-2; length: 18; J: TRBJ2-1; CDR3: CASSLGGGLVWYGNEQFF
V: TRBV9; length: 15; J: TRBJ2-7; CDR3: CASSVVAGPTYEQYF
V: TRBV28; length: 13; J: TRBJ2-1; CDR3: CASRRGLAAEQFF
V: TRBV5-6; length: 15; J: TRBJ2-4; CDR3: CASSSPGQGENIQYF
V: TRBV24-1; length: 12; J: TRBJ2-2; CDR3: CATSRGTGELFF
V: TRBV28; length: 14; J: TRBJ2-7; CDR3: CASSHSGLIYEQYF
V: TRBV18; length: 14; J: TRBJ2-1; CDR3: CASSPATGFGEQFF
V: TRBV29-1; length: 14; J: TRBJ2-3; CDR3: CSNLGEGGTDTQYF
V: TRBV2; length: 14; J: TRBJ2-7; CDR3: CAGTRDTAYYEQYF
V: TRBV11-2; length: 16; J: TRBJ2-1; CDR3: CASSLDLGVIYNEQFF
V: TRBV2; length: 11; J: TRBJ1-1; CDR3: CASSGSNVAFF
V: TRBV19; length: 15; J: TRBJ2-2; CDR3: CASSSGTPGTGELFF
V: TRBV28; length: 15; J: TRBJ1-2; CDR3: CASSFGTGDPYGYTF
V: TRBV2; length: 15; J: TRBJ2-2; CDR3: CASSGRGQYTGELFF
V: TRBV28; length: 16; J: TRBJ2-7; CDR3: CASSLRGRLGLYEQYF
V: TRBV3-1/TRBV3-2; length: 14; J: TRBJ2-7; CDR3: CASSRTGGPYEQYF
V: TRBV2; length: 13; J: TRBJ1-1; CDR3: CASSGQGASEAFF
V: TRBV28; length: 15; J: TRBJ1-3; CDR3: CASSALGGGGNTIYF
V: TRBV7-2; length: 13; J: TRBJ1-1; CDR3: CASSLSGFAEAFF
V: TRBV2; length: 11; J: TRBJ2-1; CDR3: CAQREWDEQFF
V: TRBV7-9; length: 18; J: TRBJ1-1; CDR3: CASSLEQGAPILNTEAFF
V: TRBV25-1; length: 13; J: TRBJ1-6; CDR3: CASGDRGTSPLHF
V: TRBV3-1/TRBV3-2; length: 17; J: TRBJ2-7; CDR3: CASSQEPPQGYLREQYF
V: TRBV6-5; length: 15; J: TRBJ1-3; CDR3: CASSRRTGPGNTIYF
V: TRBV18; length: 16; J: TRBJ2-7; CDR3: CASSPREVGGSYEQYF
V: TRBV3-1/TRBV3-2; length: 14; J: TRBJ1-2; CDR3: CASSQDTGSGGYTF
V: TRBV11-2; length: 13; J: TRBJ2-5; CDR3: CASSGTATETQYF
V: TRBV5-1; length: 14; J: TRBJ2-7; CDR3: CATQLGTGSYEQYF
V: TRBV24-1; length: 15; J: TRBJ2-5; CDR3: CATSDAGGERETQYF
V: TRBV12-5; length: 18; J: TRBJ2-5; CDR3: CASGHELQSRGKGETQYF
V: TRBV9; length: 13; J: TRBJ1-2; CDR3: CASSVGRRGGYTF
V: TRBV6-5; length: 14; J: TRBJ1-1; CDR3: CASSYDSLNTEAFF
V: TRBV7-2; length: 14; J: TRBJ2-2; CDR3: CASSWAVNTGELFF
V: TRBV28; length: 16; J: TRBJ2-1; CDR3: CASRSSPGLGSAEQFF
V: TRBV28; length: 16; J: TRBJ2-7; CDR3: CASSFVAGGLFYEQYF
V: TRBV6-2/TRBV6-3; length: 14; J: TRBJ1-5; CDR3: CASSYSGGLRPQHF
V: TRBV2; length: 13; J: TRBJ1-6; CDR3: CASVGTGTSPLHF
V: TRBV18; length: 14; J: TRBJ1-1; CDR3: CASSPLRQNTEAFF
V: TRBV28; length: 16; J: TRBJ1-6; CDR3: CASSLGGPSYNSPLHF